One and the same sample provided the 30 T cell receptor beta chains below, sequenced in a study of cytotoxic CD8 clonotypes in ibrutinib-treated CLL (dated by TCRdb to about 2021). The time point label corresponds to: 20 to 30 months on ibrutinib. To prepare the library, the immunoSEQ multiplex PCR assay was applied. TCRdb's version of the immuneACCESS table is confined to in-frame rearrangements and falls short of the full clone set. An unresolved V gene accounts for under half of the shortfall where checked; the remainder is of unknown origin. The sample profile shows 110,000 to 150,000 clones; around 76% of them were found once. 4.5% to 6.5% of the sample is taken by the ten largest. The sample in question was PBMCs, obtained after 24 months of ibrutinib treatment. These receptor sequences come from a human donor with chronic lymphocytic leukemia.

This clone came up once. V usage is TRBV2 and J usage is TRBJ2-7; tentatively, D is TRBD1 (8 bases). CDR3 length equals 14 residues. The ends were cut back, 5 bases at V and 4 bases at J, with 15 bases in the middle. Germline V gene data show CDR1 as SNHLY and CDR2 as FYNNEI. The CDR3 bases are TGTGCCAGCAGTAACACAGGGGGGGGTTACGAGCAGTACTTC. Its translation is CASSNTGGGYEQYF.

The CDR3, as DNA: TGTGCCAGCAGCTTGAGGGGGACAGGGTCAACAGATACGCAGTATTTT. Translation: CASSLRGTGSTDTQYF. The rearrangement joins TRBV5-6 to TRBJ2-3; TRBD1 aligns across 9 bases. CDR1 is SGHDT and CDR2 is YYEEEE in the germline V gene. The trim removed 1 base at V and 3 bases at J, leaving 6 bases unmatched. The CDR3 totals 16 residues.

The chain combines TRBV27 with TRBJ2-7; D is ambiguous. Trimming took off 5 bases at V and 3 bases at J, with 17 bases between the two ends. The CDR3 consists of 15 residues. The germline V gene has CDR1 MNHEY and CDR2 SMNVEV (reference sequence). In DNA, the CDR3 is TGTGCCAGCAGTCCCCCCCCCGGGCGGATCTACGAGCAGTACTTC. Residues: CASSPPPGRIYEQYF.

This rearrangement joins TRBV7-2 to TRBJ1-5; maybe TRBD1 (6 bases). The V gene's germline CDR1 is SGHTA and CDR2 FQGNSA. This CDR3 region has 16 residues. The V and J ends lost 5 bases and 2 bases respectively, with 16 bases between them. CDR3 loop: CASSPPGGAGNQPQHF. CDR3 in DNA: TGTGCCAGCAGCCCCCCGGGGGGCGCGGGCAATCAGCCCCAGCATTTT.

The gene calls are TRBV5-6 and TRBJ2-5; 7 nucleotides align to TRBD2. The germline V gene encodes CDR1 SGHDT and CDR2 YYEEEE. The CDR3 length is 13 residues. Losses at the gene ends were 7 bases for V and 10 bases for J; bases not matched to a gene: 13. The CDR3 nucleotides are TGTGCCAGCTCCCGGCTCCCGACGGGGGGCCAGTACTTC. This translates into CASSRLPTGGQYF.

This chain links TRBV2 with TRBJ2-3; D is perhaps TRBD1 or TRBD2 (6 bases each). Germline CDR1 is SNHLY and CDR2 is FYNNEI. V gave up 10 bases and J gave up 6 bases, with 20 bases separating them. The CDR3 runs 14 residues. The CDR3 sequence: CATRRFGGPDTQYF. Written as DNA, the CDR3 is TGTGCCACCCGAAGGTTCGGGGGCCCCGATACGCAGTATTTT. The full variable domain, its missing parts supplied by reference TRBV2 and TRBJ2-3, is EPEVTQTPSHQVTQMGQEVILRCVPISNHLYFYWYRQILGQKVEFLVSFYNNEISEKSEIFDDQFSVERPDGSNFTLKIRSTKLEDSAMYFCATRRFGGPDTQYFGPGTRLTVL.

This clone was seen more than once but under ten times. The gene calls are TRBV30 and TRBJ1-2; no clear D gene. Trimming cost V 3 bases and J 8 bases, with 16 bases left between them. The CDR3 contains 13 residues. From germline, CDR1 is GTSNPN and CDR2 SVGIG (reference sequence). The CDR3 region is CAWREPAAGGYTF. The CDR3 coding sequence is TGTGCCTGGAGGGAACCCGCAGCGGGGGGCTACACCTTC.

The CDR3 loop is CASSQQGIRYSPLHF. The CDR3 DNA reads TGTGCCAGCAGTCAACAGGGGATTCGTTATTCACCCCTCCACTTT. The rearrangement uses TRBV6-5 and TRBJ1-6, with 7 nucleotides matching TRBD1. V shed 5 bases and J 8 bases; nucleotides not matched to a gene: 9. The CDR3 has 15 residues. Germline CDR1 is MNHEY and CDR2 is SVGAGI.

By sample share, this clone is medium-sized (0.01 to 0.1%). The CDR3 nucleotides are TGTGCCAGCAACCACGGGGGGGGGCGATCACCCCTCCACTTT. Its protein product is CASNHGGGRSPLHF. This rearrangement joins TRBV28 to TRBJ1-6; maybe TRBD1 (6 bases). Germline CDR1 reads MDHEN; CDR2 reads SYDVKM. Trimming shortened V by 7 bases and J by 10 bases, and 17 bases separated the two germline ends. This CDR3 is 14 amino acids long.

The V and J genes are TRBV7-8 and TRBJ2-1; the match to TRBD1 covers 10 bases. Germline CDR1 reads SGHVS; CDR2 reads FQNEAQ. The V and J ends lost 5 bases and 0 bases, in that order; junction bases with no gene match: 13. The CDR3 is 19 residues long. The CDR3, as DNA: TGTGCCAGCAGCCCGTCCCGGGACAGGGGTTCGAGCTCCTACAATGAGCAGTTCTTC. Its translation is CASSPSRDRGSSSYNEQFF.

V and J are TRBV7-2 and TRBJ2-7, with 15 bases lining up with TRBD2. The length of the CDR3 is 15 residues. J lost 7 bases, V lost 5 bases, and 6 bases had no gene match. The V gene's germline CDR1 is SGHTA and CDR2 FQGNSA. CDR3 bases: TGTGCCAGCAGCCACGGACTAGCGGGAGGGGTAGAGCAGTACTTC. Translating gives CASSHGLAGGVEQYF.

The CDR3 DNA reads as TGTGCCAGCAGCTTATCATCTGTCAGGGGAAACATTCAGTACTTC. It specifies CASSLSSVRGNIQYF. The V call is TRBV7-2, the J call TRBJ2-4, with D perhaps matching TRBD1 (6 bases). V lost 2 bases to trimming and J lost 6 bases, with 14 bases between them. Germline V CDR1 and CDR2: SGHTA, FQGNSA. The CDR3 consists of 15 residues.

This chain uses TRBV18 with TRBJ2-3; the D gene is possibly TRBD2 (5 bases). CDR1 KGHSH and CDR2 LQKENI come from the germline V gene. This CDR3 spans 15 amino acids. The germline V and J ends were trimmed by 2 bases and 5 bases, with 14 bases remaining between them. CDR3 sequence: CASSPSSPREDTQYF. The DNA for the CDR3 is TGTGCCAGCTCACCAAGTTCCCCACGGGAAGATACGCAGTATTTT.

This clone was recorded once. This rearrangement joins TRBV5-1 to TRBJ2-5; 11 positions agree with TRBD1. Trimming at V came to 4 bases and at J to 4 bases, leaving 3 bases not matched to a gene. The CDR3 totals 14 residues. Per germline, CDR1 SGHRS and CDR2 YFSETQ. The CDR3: CASSPGTGGETQYF. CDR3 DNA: TGCGCCAGCAGCCCCGGGACAGGGGGAGAGACCCAGTACTTC.

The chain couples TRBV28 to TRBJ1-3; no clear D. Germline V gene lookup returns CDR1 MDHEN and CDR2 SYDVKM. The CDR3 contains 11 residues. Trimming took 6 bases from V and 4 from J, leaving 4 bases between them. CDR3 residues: CASSRGNTIYF. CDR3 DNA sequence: TGTGCCAGCAGCCGCGGAAACACCATATATTTT.

CDR3 sequence: CASSMTPGSWGEQYF. The CDR3 coding sequence is TGTGCCAGTAGTATGACCCCCGGGTCCTGGGGGGAGCAGTACTTC. The J gene is TRBJ2-7, the V gene TRBV19; the D call may be TRBD1 or TRBD2 (5 bases each). Between the trimmed V and J ends, which lost 3 bases and 7 bases, there was a span of 19 bases. The V gene's germline CDR1 is LNHDA and CDR2 SQIVND (reference sequence). The CDR3 length is 15 residues.

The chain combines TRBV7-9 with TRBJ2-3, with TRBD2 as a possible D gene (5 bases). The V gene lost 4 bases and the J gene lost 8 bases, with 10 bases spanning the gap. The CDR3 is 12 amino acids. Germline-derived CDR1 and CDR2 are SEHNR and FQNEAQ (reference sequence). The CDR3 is CASSSEGGTQYF. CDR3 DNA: TGTGCCAGCAGCTCCGAGGGTGGTACGCAGTATTTT.

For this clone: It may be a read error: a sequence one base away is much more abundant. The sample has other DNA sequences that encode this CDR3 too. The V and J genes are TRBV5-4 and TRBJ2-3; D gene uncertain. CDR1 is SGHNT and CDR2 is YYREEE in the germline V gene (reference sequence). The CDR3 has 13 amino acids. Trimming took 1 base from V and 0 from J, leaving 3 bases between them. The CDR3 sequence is CASSLFSTDTQYF. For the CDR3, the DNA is TGTGCCAGCAGCTTGTTCAGCACAGATACGCAGTATTTT.

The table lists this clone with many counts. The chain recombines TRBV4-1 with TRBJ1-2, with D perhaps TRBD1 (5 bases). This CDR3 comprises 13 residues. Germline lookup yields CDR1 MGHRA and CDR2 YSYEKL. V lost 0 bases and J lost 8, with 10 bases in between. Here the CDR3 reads CASSQDWGRGYTF. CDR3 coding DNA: TGCGCCAGCAGCCAAGATTGGGGGAGAGGCTACACCTTC.

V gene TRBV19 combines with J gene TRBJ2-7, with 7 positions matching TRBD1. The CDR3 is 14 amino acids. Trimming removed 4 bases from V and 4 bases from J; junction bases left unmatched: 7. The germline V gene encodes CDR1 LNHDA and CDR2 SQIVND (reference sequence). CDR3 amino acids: CASSRGGTAYEQYF. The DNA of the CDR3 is TGTGCCAGTAGTAGAGGTGGGACAGCTTACGAGCAGTACTTC.

CDR3 in amino acids: CASTGSGRVNTGELFF. CDR3 nucleotide sequence: TGTGCCAGCACGGGTAGCGGGAGGGTGAACACCGGGGAGCTGTTTTTT. V usage is TRBV6-6 and J usage is TRBJ2-2; TRBD2 matches 11 bases. CDR1 is MNHNY and CDR2 is SVGAGI in the germline V gene (reference sequence). V shed 7 bases, J shed 1 base, and the junction held 5 bases outside the gene matches. This CDR3 comprises 16 residues.

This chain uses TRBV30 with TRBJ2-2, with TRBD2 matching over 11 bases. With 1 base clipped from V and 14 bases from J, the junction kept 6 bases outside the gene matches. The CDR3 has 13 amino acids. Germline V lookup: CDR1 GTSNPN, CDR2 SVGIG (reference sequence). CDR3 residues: CAWSGLAGGSLFF. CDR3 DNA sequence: TGTGCCTGGAGTGGGCTAGCGGGGGGCTCACTGTTTTTT.

The CDR3 DNA reads as TGTGCCAGCTCCCCGACACGCAACACCGGGGAGCTGTTTTTT. Its protein is CASSPTRNTGELFF. V and J are TRBV25-1 and TRBJ2-2; D not resolved. V lost 8 bases and J 2 bases, leaving 12 bases between the germline ends. Germline CDR1 and CDR2: MGHDK and SYGVNS. The CDR3 has 14 amino acids.

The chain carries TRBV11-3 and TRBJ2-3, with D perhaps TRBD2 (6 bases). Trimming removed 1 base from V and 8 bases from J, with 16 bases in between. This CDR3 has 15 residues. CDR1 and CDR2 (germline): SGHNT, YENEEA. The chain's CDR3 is CASSLGRTPGVTQYF. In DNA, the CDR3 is TGTGCCAGCAGCTTAGGCCGGACCCCGGGGGTTACGCAGTATTTT.

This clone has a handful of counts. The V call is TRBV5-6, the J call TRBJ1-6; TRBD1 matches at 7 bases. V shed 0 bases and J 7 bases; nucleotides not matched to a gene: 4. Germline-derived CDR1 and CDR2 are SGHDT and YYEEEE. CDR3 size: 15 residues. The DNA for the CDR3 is TGTGCCAGCAGCTTGGGGGTCAGGGGGAATTCACCCCTCCACTTT. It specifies CASSLGVRGNSPLHF.

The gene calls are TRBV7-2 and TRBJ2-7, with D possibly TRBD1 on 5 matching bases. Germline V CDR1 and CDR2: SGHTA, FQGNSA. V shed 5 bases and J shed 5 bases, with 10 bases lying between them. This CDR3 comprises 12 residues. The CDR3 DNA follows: TGTGCCAGCAGCCTAGGGGTCCACGAGCAGTACTTC. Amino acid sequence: CASSLGVHEQYF.

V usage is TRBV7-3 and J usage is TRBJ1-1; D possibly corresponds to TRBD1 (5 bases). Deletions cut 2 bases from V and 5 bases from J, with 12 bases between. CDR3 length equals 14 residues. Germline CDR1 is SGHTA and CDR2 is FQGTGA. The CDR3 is CASSLGAGGTEAFF. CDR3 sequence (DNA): TGTGCCAGCAGCTTAGGGGCGGGAGGAACTGAAGCTTTCTTT.

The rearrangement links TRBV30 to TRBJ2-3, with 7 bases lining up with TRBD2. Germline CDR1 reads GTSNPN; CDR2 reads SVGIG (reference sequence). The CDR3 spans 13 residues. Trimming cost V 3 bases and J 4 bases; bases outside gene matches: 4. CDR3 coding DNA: TGTGCCTGGAGCCCGGGGGGAGCAGATACGCAGTATTTT. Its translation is CAWSPGGADTQYF.

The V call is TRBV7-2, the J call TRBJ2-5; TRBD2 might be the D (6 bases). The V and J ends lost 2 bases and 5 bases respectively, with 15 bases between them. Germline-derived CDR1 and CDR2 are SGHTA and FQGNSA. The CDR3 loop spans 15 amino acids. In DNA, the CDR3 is TGTGCCAGCAGCTTATCCGCGGGGCTGTGGGAGACCCAGTACTTC. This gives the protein CASSLSAGLWETQYF.

CDR3 region: CASSAWATGGTEAFF. CDR3 sequence (DNA): TGTGCCAGCAGCGCATGGGCCACAGGGGGCACTGAAGCTTTCTTT. This chain joins TRBV27 and TRBJ1-1, with 8 positions matching TRBD1. The CDR3 runs to 15 residues. The J segment lost 4 bases and the V segment lost 6 bases, leaving 10 bases of the junction unmatched. The germline gives CDR1 MNHEY, CDR2 SMNVEV (reference sequence).